These 21 T cell receptor beta chains came from one sample sequenced in a study of shared clonotypes between healthy human individuals. Clones were sequenced by immunoSEQ multiplex PCR, and TCRdb holds only the in-frame ones, with some missing. Among 550,000 to 650,000 clones listed, around 96% were seen once. Naive-designated CD8 cells lacked CD45RO, were positively enriched for CCR7, and omitted terminally differentiated effector memory CD45RA+ cells. The sample comprised naive CD8+ T cells sorted from blood. These receptors all come from a woman aged 30 to 39 in good health.

The chain combines TRBV4-1 with TRBJ2-1, with D possibly matching TRBD2 (6 bases). V shed 2 bases and J shed 12 bases, with 17 bases lying between them. The CDR3 runs 14 residues. From germline, CDR1 is MGHRA and CDR2 YSYEKL. CDR3 nucleotides: TGCGCCAGCAGCCAACTAAGAACCGGGAGCTTGCAGTTCTTC. The encoded protein is CASSQLRTGSLQFF.

This chain links TRBV2 with TRBJ1-1; a weak D match, TRBD1 (5 bases). This CDR3 spans 17 amino acids. V was cut by 1 base and J by 6 bases, with 21 bases left in between. Looked up from germline, CDR1 is SNHLY and CDR2 is FYNNEI. CDR3 DNA sequence: TGTGCCAGCAGTGAAGGGGATTGGGGCAGGGCGGACCCTGAAGCTTTCTTT. This encodes CASSEGDWGRADPEAFF.

The V gene is TRBV9, the J gene TRBJ1-1; D gene ambiguous. The CDR3 is 13 amino acids. Germline V gives CDR1 SGDLS, CDR2 YYNGEE. Trimming pared 2 bases from V and 7 bases from J, leaving 12 bases between. DNA for the CDR3: TGTGCCAGCAGCGTTCCCCCGTTCGATGAAGCTTTCTTT. This codes for CASSVPPFDEAFF.

The chain couples TRBV5-6 to TRBJ2-7, with TRBD1 identical over 9 bases. Germline CDR1 SGHDT, CDR2 YYEEEE. CDR3 length equals 18 residues. The V gene end was trimmed by 4 bases and the J gene end by 4 bases; junction bases not matched to a gene: 18. The CDR3 is CASSTYTGTGLRHYEQYF. The CDR3 DNA reads TGTGCCAGCAGCACATACACCGGGACAGGGCTTCGTCATTACGAGCAGTACTTC.

This chain links TRBV7-6 with TRBJ2-1; 9 nucleotides line up with TRBD2. The germline V gene has CDR1 SGHVS and CDR2 FNYEAQ. Trimming took 4 bases from V and 6 from J; bases not matched to a gene: 13. The CDR3 loop spans 17 amino acids. The CDR3 sequence is CASSYLPHSGSVNEQFF. As DNA, the CDR3 is TGTGCCAGCAGCTACCTCCCTCATAGCGGGAGTGTCAATGAGCAGTTCTTC.

The chain couples TRBV4-1 to TRBJ1-2; 8 bases fit TRBD1. This CDR3 region has 16 residues. The germline CDR1 and CDR2 sequences are MGHRA and YSYEKL. V was pared by 1 base and J by 3 bases, with 7 bases of the junction left unmatched. The DNA for the CDR3 is TGCGCCAGCAGCCAAGCCCCGACAGGGGACTACTATGGCTACACCTTC. Translation: CASSQAPTGDYYGYTF.

The chain has TRBV2 and TRBJ1-2, with D possibly TRBD1 on 5 matching bases. V gave up 6 bases and J gave up 4 bases, with 12 bases separating them. The germline CDR1 and CDR2 sequences are SNHLY and FYNNEI. The CDR3 is made up of 13 amino acids. The CDR3 DNA reads as TGTGCCAGCAGCGAACAGGCCGGCTATGGCTACACCTTC. Translating gives CASSEQAGYGYTF.

The gene calls are TRBV2 and TRBJ2-3, with 9 bases identical to TRBD2. Looked up from germline, CDR1 is SNHLY and CDR2 is FYNNEI. This CDR3 spans 15 amino acids. Trimming took 5 bases from V and 3 from J; bases not matched to a gene: 6. The CDR3 region is CASSHSGSRTDTQYF. CDR3 DNA sequence: TGTGCCAGCAGTCATAGCGGGAGTCGAACAGATACGCAGTATTTT.

The chain joins TRBV27 to TRBJ1-2; possibly TRBD1 for D (6 bases). The V gene's germline CDR1 is MNHEY and CDR2 SMNVEV (reference sequence). CDR3 length: 14 amino acids. V was shortened by 6 bases and J by 4 bases, with 15 bases between the two germline ends. This CDR3 reads CASSPTGLIYGYTF. CDR3 DNA: TGTGCCAGCAGCCCAACAGGGTTGATCTATGGCTACACCTTC.

This rearrangement joins TRBV19 to TRBJ1-2, with D tentatively TRBD1 (6 bases). The CDR3 is 13 amino acids. The V and J ends lost 4 bases and 4 bases respectively, with 10 bases between them. Germline values: CDR1 LNHDA, CDR2 SQIVND (reference sequence). This CDR3 reads CASSTTGPYGYTF. DNA of the CDR3: TGTGCCAGTAGTACGACAGGCCCCTATGGCTACACCTTC.

The chain is built from TRBV10-3 and TRBJ2-7; 10 bases agree with TRBD2. The CDR3 runs 14 residues. V gave up 5 bases and J gave up 1 base; unmatched junction bases: 2. CDR1 is ENHRY, CDR2 SYGVKD, per germline. The CDR3, as DNA: TGTGCCATCAGTCTTAGCGGGAGGTCCTACGAGCAGTACTTC. Its translation: CAISLSGRSYEQYF.

J is TRBJ1-2 and V is TRBV10-3; 8 nucleotides line up with TRBD1. The CDR3 runs to 16 residues. CDR1 ENHRY and CDR2 SYGVKD come from the germline V gene. J lost 2 bases, V lost 0 bases, and 5 bases had no gene match. The CDR3 region has the DNA TGTGCCATCAGTGAGTCCCCAGGGGGCGAGAACTATGGCTACACCTTC. It yields the protein CAISESPGGENYGYTF.

This chain links TRBV19 with TRBJ2-7; 10 bases match TRBD1. This CDR3 spans 15 amino acids. In germline, CDR1 is LNHDA, CDR2 SQIVND (reference sequence). V was pared by 7 bases and J by 2 bases, with 8 bases of the junction left unmatched. The CDR3 region is CASTPGTGAAYEQYF. CDR3 sequence (DNA): TGTGCCAGTACCCCGGGGACAGGGGCCGCCTACGAGCAGTACTTC.

This chain links TRBV9 with TRBJ2-1, with D possibly matching TRBD2 (6 bases). The V gene lost 7 bases and the J gene lost 5 bases, with 13 bases spanning the gap. Germline values: CDR1 SGDLS, CDR2 YYNGEE. The CDR3 consists of 13 residues. CDR3 amino acids: CASQRGMDNEQFF. The CDR3, as DNA: TGTGCCAGCCAACGGGGGATGGACAATGAGCAGTTCTTC.

This chain links TRBV7-9 with TRBJ2-7, with TRBD2 identical over 7 bases. V lost 3 bases to trimming and J lost 5 bases; unmatched junction nucleotides: 13. Germline CDR1 is SEHNR and CDR2 is FQNEAQ (reference sequence). There are 16 residues in the CDR3. The CDR3: CASSFLEAGTPDEQYF. DNA of the CDR3: TGTGCCAGCAGCTTTTTAGAAGCGGGAACTCCCGACGAGCAGTACTTC.

The chain links TRBV29-1 to TRBJ2-1, with unresolved D. The CDR3 totals 13 residues. The germline gives CDR1 SQVTM, CDR2 ANQGSEA. In DNA form, the CDR3 reads TGCACCCTACACTTGAGCTCCTACAATGAGCAGTTCTTC. Translated: CTLHLSSYNEQFF.

The V call is TRBV7-8, the J call TRBJ2-7; possible D gene TRBD1, 5 bases. With 3 bases removed from V and 5 bases from J, the gap between germline ends came to 14 bases. The CDR3 is 14 amino acids. Germline loops: CDR1 SGHVS, CDR2 FQNEAQ. Here the CDR3 DNA reads TGTGCCAGCAGCTTTAGGGGAAGTGGGAACGAGCAGTACTTC. Its translation: CASSFRGSGNEQYF.

The chain combines TRBV5-1 with TRBJ2-3; 12 nucleotides line up with TRBD2. V lost 0 bases to trimming and J lost 11 bases; unmatched junction nucleotides: 10. CDR3 size: 16 residues. Germline CDR1 and CDR2: SGHRS and YFSETQ. The CDR3 loop reads CASSLALAGGPSGQYF. CDR3 DNA sequence: TGCGCCAGCAGCTTGGCACTAGCGGGAGGCCCCTCGGGGCAGTATTTT.

The chain carries TRBV28 and TRBJ1-2; 7 nucleotides line up with TRBD1. Trimming took 4 bases from V and 2 from J; bases not matched to a gene: 4. The CDR3 covers 14 residues. Germline V gives CDR1 MDHEN, CDR2 SYDVKM. CDR3 nucleotide sequence: TGTGCCAGCAGTTATCAGGGGGGAAACTATGGCTACACCTTC. Translating it yields CASSYQGGNYGYTF.

As regards this clone: This same CDR3 is encoded by further DNA sequences in the sample. The rearrangement uses TRBV5-4 and TRBJ2-1; D is unresolved. This CDR3 has 11 amino acids. V lost 4 bases and J 6 bases, leaving 5 bases between the germline ends. The V gene's germline CDR1 is SGHNT and CDR2 YYREEE (reference sequence). The CDR3 DNA is TGTGCCAGCAGCCTACTCAATGAGCAGTTCTTC. It codes for CASSLLNEQFF.

The J gene is TRBJ1-4, the V gene TRBV5-4; TRBD1 agrees at 9 bases. Germline lookup yields CDR1 SGHNT and CDR2 YYREEE (reference sequence). The CDR3 sequence is 14 residues long. The V and J ends lost 0 bases and 6 bases, in that order; junction bases with no gene match: 0. The CDR3 DNA reads TGTGCCAGCAGCTTGGGACAGGGGGATGAAAAACTGTTTTTT. It encodes CASSLGQGDEKLFF.